These 14 T cell receptor beta chains were sequenced from one sample in a study of blood T cell repertoires in COVID-19. TCRdb keeps only in-frame clones here, not all; method: immunoSEQ multiplex PCR. The data show around 260,000 clones, roughly nine tenths seen once. Specimen: peripheral blood. These receptors came from a middle-aged woman who had recovered from COVID-19.

The chain recombines TRBV5-6 with TRBJ2-5, with a tentative D call TRBD2 (6 bases). With 0 bases removed from V and 3 bases from J, the gap between germline ends came to 6 bases. The CDR3 consists of 13 residues. From germline, CDR1 is SGHDT and CDR2 YYEEEE. CDR3 sequence (DNA): TGTGCCAGCAGCTTGGGGGGGGAAGAGACCCAGTACTTC. This gives the protein CASSLGGEETQYF.

The chain links TRBV5-1 to TRBJ2-5; 8 bases are a match to TRBD1. Losses at the gene ends were 1 base for V and 3 bases for J; bases not matched to a gene: 2. The V gene's germline CDR1 is SGHRS and CDR2 YFSETQ. This CDR3 is 14 amino acids long. This CDR3 reads CASSLTGGEETQYF. CDR3 in DNA: TGCGCCAGCAGCTTGACAGGGGGTGAAGAGACCCAGTACTTC.

This chain uses TRBV14 with TRBJ2-1; 8 bases match TRBD1. With 3 bases clipped from V and 9 bases from J, the junction kept 7 bases outside the gene matches. Germline V gives CDR1 SGHDN, CDR2 FVKESK. The CDR3 is 14 amino acids. The CDR3, as DNA: TGTGCCAGCAGCCAGACCCCAGGGGGCGGTGAGCAGTTCTTC. This encodes CASSQTPGGGEQFF.

The chain recombines TRBV5-1 with TRBJ2-1; D might be TRBD2 (5 bases). Germline values: CDR1 SGHRS, CDR2 YFSETQ. The CDR3 extends over 13 amino acids. V was pared by 6 bases and J by 4 bases, with 11 bases between. This CDR3 reads CASKEDGYNEQFF. The CDR3 DNA sequence: TGCGCCAGCAAGGAGGACGGATACAATGAGCAGTTCTTC.

J is TRBJ2-1 and V is TRBV2, with 11 bases identical to TRBD2. CDR1 is SNHLY, CDR2 FYNNEI, per germline. The CDR3 runs 14 residues. V gave up 4 bases and J gave up 9 bases; unmatched junction bases: 5. This CDR3 is CASSVIAGGPEQFF. For the CDR3, the DNA is TGTGCCAGCAGTGTAATAGCGGGAGGGCCTGAGCAGTTCTTC. Full variable domain (outside the CDR3, taken from reference TRBV2 and TRBJ2-1): EPEVTQTPSHQVTQMGQEVILRCVPISNHLYFYWYRQILGQKVEFLVSFYNNEISEKSEIFDDQFSVERPDGSNFTLKIRSTKLEDSAMYFCASSVIAGGPEQFFGPGTRLTVL.

The chain joins TRBV28 to TRBJ2-5; D is ambiguous. Germline values: CDR1 MDHEN, CDR2 SYDVKM. V was cut by 4 bases and J by 4 bases, with 13 bases left in between. The length of the CDR3 is 14 residues. In nucleotides, the CDR3 is TGTGCCAGCAGTTGGGCAGGCCAGGCAGAGACCCAGTACTTC. Protein product: CASSWAGQAETQYF.

The chain links TRBV18 to TRBJ2-5; D possibly corresponds to TRBD1 (6 bases). CDR1 is KGHSH, CDR2 LQKENI, per germline. The V and J ends lost 3 bases and 2 bases respectively, with 10 bases between them. The CDR3 runs to 14 residues. The CDR3 here is CASSPRGQQETQYF. CDR3 DNA: TGTGCCAGCTCACCCCGGGGACAACAAGAGACCCAGTACTTC.

The gene calls are TRBV12-3 or TRBV12-4 and TRBJ2-5; perhaps TRBD2 as D (6 bases). The CDR3 runs 13 residues. The germline V and J ends were trimmed by 1 base and 7 bases, with 10 bases remaining between them. The DNA for the CDR3 is TGTGCCAGCAGTTTAGACACCGGGGGGACCCAGTACTTC. As protein: CASSLDTGGTQYF.

The chain couples TRBV6-5 to TRBJ2-2, with D possibly matching TRBD2 (6 bases). With 7 bases removed from V and 6 bases from J, the gap between germline ends came to 12 bases. CDR3 length: 13 amino acids. Per germline, CDR1 MNHEY and CDR2 SVGAGI. The CDR3 spells CASTPGGAGELFF. Here the CDR3 DNA reads TGTGCCAGCACCCCAGGCGGGGCCGGGGAGCTGTTTTTT.

This chain connects TRBV19 to TRBJ2-6; D call uncertain. The CDR3 totals 13 residues. Per germline, CDR1 LNHDA and CDR2 SQIVND (reference sequence). The V and J ends lost 6 bases and 0 bases respectively, with 3 bases between them. The CDR3 region is CASSYSGANVLTF. The DNA for the CDR3 is TGTGCCAGTAGCTACTCTGGGGCCAACGTCCTGACTTTC. Based on the CDR3 plus reference TRBV19 and TRBJ2-6, the full variable domain is DGGITQSPKYLFRKEGQNVTLSCEQNLNHDAMYWYRQDPGQGLRLIYYSQIVNDFQKGDIAEGYSVSREKKESFPLTVTSAQKNPTAFYLCASSYSGANVLTFGAGSRLTVL.

This clone was seen only once. The genes are TRBV5-1 and TRBJ2-1, with 12 bases fitting TRBD2. Germline CDR1 and CDR2: SGHRS and YFSETQ. The V and J ends lost 4 bases and 8 bases, in that order; junction bases with no gene match: 7. The CDR3 covers 15 residues. In DNA form, the CDR3 reads TGCGCCAGCAGCAGACTAGCGGGAGATGAGGATGAGCAGTTCTTC. Its translation is CASSRLAGDEDEQFF.

V is TRBV2 and J is TRBJ1-5; D may be TRBD1 (5 bases). CDR1 is SNHLY, CDR2 FYNNEI, per germline. Trimming took off 4 bases at V and 3 bases at J, with 16 bases between the two ends. The CDR3 sequence is 16 residues long. The CDR3 loop is CASSAGPAGVNQPQHF. The CDR3 coding sequence is TGTGCCAGCAGTGCGGGGCCGGCGGGGGTCAATCAGCCCCAGCATTTT.

This chain connects TRBV5-6 to TRBJ2-3, with D unclear. Per the germline V gene, CDR1 is SGHDT and CDR2 is YYEEEE. V shed 0 bases and J shed 2 bases, with 7 bases lying between them. CDR3 size: 14 residues. The CDR3 loop reads CASSLVSDTDTQYF. CDR3 nucleotides: TGTGCCAGCAGCTTGGTCTCAGACACAGATACGCAGTATTTT.

J is TRBJ1-2 and V is TRBV5-6; 7 bases are a match to TRBD1. V was pared by 0 bases and J by 0 bases, with 2 bases of the junction left unmatched. Germline V lookup: CDR1 SGHDT, CDR2 YYEEEE. This CDR3 comprises 15 residues. The CDR3: CASSLARGSNYGYTF. Written as DNA, the CDR3 is TGTGCCAGCAGCTTGGCCAGGGGGTCTAACTATGGCTACACCTTC.